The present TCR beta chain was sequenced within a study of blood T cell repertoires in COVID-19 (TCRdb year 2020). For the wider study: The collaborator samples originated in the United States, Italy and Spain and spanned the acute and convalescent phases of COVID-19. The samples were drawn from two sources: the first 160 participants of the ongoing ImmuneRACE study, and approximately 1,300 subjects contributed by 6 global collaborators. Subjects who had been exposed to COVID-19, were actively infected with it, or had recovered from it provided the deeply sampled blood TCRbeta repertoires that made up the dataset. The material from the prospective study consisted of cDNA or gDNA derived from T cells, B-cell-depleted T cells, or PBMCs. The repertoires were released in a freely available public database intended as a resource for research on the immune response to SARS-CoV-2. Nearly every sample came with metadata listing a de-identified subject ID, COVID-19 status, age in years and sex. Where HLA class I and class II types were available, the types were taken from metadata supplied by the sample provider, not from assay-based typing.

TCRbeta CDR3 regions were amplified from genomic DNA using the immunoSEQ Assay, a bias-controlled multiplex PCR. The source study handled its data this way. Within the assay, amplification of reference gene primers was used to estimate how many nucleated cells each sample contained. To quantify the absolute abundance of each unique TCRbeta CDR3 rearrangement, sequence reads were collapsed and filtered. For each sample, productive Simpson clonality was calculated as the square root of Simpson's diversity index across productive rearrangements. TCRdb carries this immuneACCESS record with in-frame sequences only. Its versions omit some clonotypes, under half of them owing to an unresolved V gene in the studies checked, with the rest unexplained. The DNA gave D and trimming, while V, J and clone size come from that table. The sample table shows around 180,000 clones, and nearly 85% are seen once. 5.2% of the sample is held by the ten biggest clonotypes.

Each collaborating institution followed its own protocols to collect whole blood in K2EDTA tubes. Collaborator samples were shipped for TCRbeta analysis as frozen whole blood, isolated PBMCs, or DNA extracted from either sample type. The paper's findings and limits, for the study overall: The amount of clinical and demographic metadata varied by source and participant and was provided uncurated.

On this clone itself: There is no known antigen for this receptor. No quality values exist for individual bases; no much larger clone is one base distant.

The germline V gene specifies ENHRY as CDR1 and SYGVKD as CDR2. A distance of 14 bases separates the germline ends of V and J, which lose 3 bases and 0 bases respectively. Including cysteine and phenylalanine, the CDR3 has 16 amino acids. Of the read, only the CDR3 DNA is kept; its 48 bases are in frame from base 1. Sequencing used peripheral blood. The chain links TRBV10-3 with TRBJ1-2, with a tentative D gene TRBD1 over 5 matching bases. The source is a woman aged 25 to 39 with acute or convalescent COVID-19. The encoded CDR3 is CAISDGSRAANYGYTF. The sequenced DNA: TGTGCCATCAGTGATGGGTCCAGGGCGGCTAACTATGGCTACACCTTC.